Presented here are 28 T cell receptor beta chains from one specimen sequenced in a study of technical replicates of blood from a handful of donors. This table comes from immunoSEQ multiplex PCR, and its TCRdb copy is limited to in-frame clones, with some not included. The repertoire consists of about 73,000 clones, with 85% to 95% occurring once and the leading ten covering 4.7%. Material: PBMCs. Source of these receptors: a human donor in good health. Some clones in this sample may be carry-over from other donors' samples.

The rearrangement uses TRBV30 and TRBJ1-2; 7 bases line up with TRBD1. The trim removed 8 bases at V and 5 bases at J, leaving 8 bases unmatched. Germline loops: CDR1 GTSNPN, CDR2 SVGIG (reference sequence). This CDR3 comprises 12 residues. The CDR3: CAGALGQYGYTF. The CDR3 nucleotides read TGTGCCGGGGCCCTGGGACAGTATGGCTACACCTTC.

This clone was seen just once. The chain is built from TRBV7-9 and TRBJ2-2; no reliable D call. Germline CDR1 is SEHNR and CDR2 is FQNEAQ (reference sequence). The CDR3 is 13 residues long. V was shortened by 1 base and J by 4 bases, with 4 bases between the two germline ends. The CDR3 DNA reads TGTGCCAGCAGCTTAGGCAGCACCGGGGAGCTGTTTTTT. Amino acids: CASSLGSTGELFF.

V usage is TRBV27 and J usage is TRBJ2-7; D gene ambiguous. Per the germline V gene, CDR1 is MNHEY and CDR2 is SMNVEV (reference sequence). CDR3 length equals 13 residues. Trimming pared 2 bases from V and 4 bases from J, leaving 9 bases between. The CDR3 coding sequence is TGTGCCAGCAGTTTAAAGCCTTGGTACGAGCAGTACTTC. Amino acid sequence: CASSLKPWYEQYF.

The chain combines TRBV5-1 with TRBJ1-1, with no clear D. V was cut by 2 bases and J by 1 base, with 9 bases left in between. Germline values: CDR1 SGHRS, CDR2 YFSETQ. CDR3 length equals 14 residues. The CDR3 nucleotides read TGCGCCAGCAGCTTCACAGACCAGAACACTGAAGCTTTCTTT. It yields the protein CASSFTDQNTEAFF.

J is TRBJ2-5 and V is TRBV30; D gene unclear. Trimming removed 5 bases at V and 5 bases at J, with 9 bases between. CDR1 and CDR2 (germline): GTSNPN, SVGIG (reference sequence). This CDR3 spans 11 amino acids. CDR3 region: CAWSPGETQYF. The CDR3 DNA reads TGTGCCTGGTCCCCCGGGGAGACCCAGTACTTC.

This chain links TRBV7-9 with TRBJ2-5; TRBD2 aligns across 14 bases. The J segment lost 3 bases and the V segment lost 1 base, leaving 4 bases of the junction unmatched. This CDR3 has 17 amino acids. Germline values: CDR1 SEHNR, CDR2 FQNEAQ (reference sequence). CDR3 loop: CASSLVGTSGREETQYF. CDR3 sequence (DNA): TGTGCCAGCAGCTTAGTTGGGACTAGCGGGAGAGAAGAGACCCAGTACTTC. The variable domain in full, completed from reference TRBV7-9 and TRBJ2-5, reads DTGVSQNPRHKITKRGQNVTFRCDPISEHNRLYWYRQTLGQGPEFLTYFQNEAQLEKSRLLSDRFSAERPKGSFSTLEIQRTEQGDSAMYLCASSLVGTSGREETQYFGPGTRLLVL.

V and J are TRBV29-1 and TRBJ1-1; tentative D call: TRBD1 (6 bases). The V and J ends lost 7 bases and 3 bases respectively, with 24 bases between them. Looked up from germline, CDR1 is SQVTM and CDR2 is ANQGSEA. The CDR3 runs to 16 residues. The CDR3 region is CSGGADKGGWDTEAFF. For the CDR3, the DNA is TGCAGCGGGGGGGCAGATAAGGGAGGGTGGGACACTGAAGCTTTCTTT. The full variable domain, completed using reference TRBV29-1 and TRBJ1-1, is SAVISQKPSRDICQRGTSLTIQCQVDSQVTMMFWYRQQPGQSLTLIATANQGSEATYESGFVIDKFPISRPNLTFSTLTVSNMSPEDSSIYLCSGGADKGGWDTEAFFGQGTRLTVV.

The DNA for the CDR3 is TGTGCCATCAGTGAGGGGACAGGGGGCAATCAGCCCCAGCATTTT. Its translation: CAISEGTGGNQPQHF. The chain uses TRBV10-3 and TRBJ1-5, with 10 bases aligning to TRBD1. Trimming at V came to 2 bases and at J to 2 bases, leaving 0 bases not matched to a gene. Germline-derived CDR1 and CDR2 are ENHRY and SYGVKD. This CDR3 region has 15 residues.

The rearrangement links TRBV18 to TRBJ2-6; TRBD2 might be the D (5 bases). V lost 6 bases to trimming and J lost 2 bases, with 17 bases between them. This CDR3 region has 17 residues. Germline values: CDR1 KGHSH, CDR2 LQKENI. The CDR3 loop is CASSPTFVGAGANVLTF. The DNA for the CDR3 is TGTGCCAGCTCCCCTACCTTTGTGGGAGCTGGGGCCAACGTCCTGACTTTC.

This clone was counted once. The V gene is TRBV7-8, the J gene TRBJ2-7; D may be TRBD1 (5 bases). Germline CDR1 SGHVS, CDR2 FQNEAQ. The CDR3 totals 14 residues. Trimming left V 0 bases short and J 2 bases short, with 8 bases between. This chain's CDR3 is CASSLAPGPYEQYF. CDR3 nucleotide sequence: TGTGCCAGCAGCTTAGCCCCAGGGCCCTACGAGCAGTACTTC. Using reference TRBV7-8 and TRBJ2-7 for the parts outside the CDR3, the full variable domain is GAGVSQSPRYKVAKRGQDVALRCDPISGHVSLFWYQQALGQGPEFLTYFQNEAQLDKSGLPSDRFFAERPEGSVSTLKIQRTQQEDSAVYLCASSLAPGPYEQYFGPGTRLTVT.

This chain joins TRBV7-8 and TRBJ2-7; 7 bases agree with TRBD1. Germline lookup yields CDR1 SGHVS and CDR2 FQNEAQ. CDR3 length equals 16 residues. J lost 0 bases, V lost 4 bases, and 9 bases had no gene match. The chain's CDR3 is CASSSGRDSLSYEQYF. In DNA, the CDR3 is TGTGCCAGCAGCTCTGGCCGGGACAGCCTCTCCTACGAGCAGTACTTC. Together with reference TRBV7-8 and TRBJ2-7, the CDR3 gives the full variable domain: GAGVSQSPRYKVAKRGQDVALRCDPISGHVSLFWYQQALGQGPEFLTYFQNEAQLDKSGLPSDRFFAERPEGSVSTLKIQRTQQEDSAVYLCASSSGRDSLSYEQYFGPGTRLTVT.

The V gene is TRBV19, the J gene TRBJ1-6; a possible D gene is TRBD1 (6 bases). The CDR3 totals 15 residues. V lost 7 bases and J lost 11, with 21 bases in between. Germline assignment: CDR1 LNHDA and CDR2 SQIVND (reference sequence). The CDR3, as DNA: TGTGCCAGTACAAGGGACATAAGTTTTAGTCCACCCCTCCACTTT. This translates into CASTRDISFSPPLHF.

This sequence joins TRBV25-1 and TRBJ2-7, with D maybe TRBD2 (6 bases). The CDR3 runs 14 residues. V lost 2 bases and J lost 5, with 13 bases in between. Germline V CDR1 and CDR2: MGHDK, SYGVNS. The CDR3 spells CASSEVEGYHEQYF. The CDR3 DNA reads TGTGCCAGCAGTGAAGTGGAGGGCTACCACGAGCAGTACTTC.

The rearrangement uses TRBV4-1 and TRBJ1-1; TRBD1 is a possible D gene (5 bases). Germline V gene data show CDR1 as MGHRA and CDR2 as YSYEKL. V lost 2 bases and J 11 bases, leaving 15 bases between the germline ends. The CDR3 totals 13 residues. The CDR3 is CASSQNEGEVAFF. CDR3 DNA: TGCGCCAGCAGCCAAAACGAAGGGGAGGTGGCTTTCTTT.

The chain is built from TRBV6-6 and TRBJ2-1; 11 nucleotides align to TRBD2. The CDR3 runs 16 residues. Unmatched junction bases numbered 12, after V lost 10 bases and J lost 4 bases. Germline values: CDR1 MNHNY, CDR2 SVGAGI (reference sequence). CDR3 bases: TGTGCCACCTCCGGGACTAGCGGACACCGATACAATGAGCAGTTCTTC. Protein product: CATSGTSGHRYNEQFF.

The chain is built from TRBV14 and TRBJ2-5; 8 positions match TRBD1. With V trimmed by 1 base and J by 5 bases, 9 bases remained unmatched. Germline V gene data show CDR1 as SGHDN and CDR2 as FVKESK. The CDR3 loop spans 16 amino acids. CDR3 sequence reads: CASSQGRTGFSETQYF. The CDR3 bases are TGTGCCAGCAGCCAAGGGCGGACAGGGTTCTCTGAGACCCAGTACTTC.

This rearrangement joins TRBV19 to TRBJ1-4; D gene unclear. Trimming took off 6 bases at V and 2 bases at J, with 16 bases between the two ends. CDR1 LNHDA and CDR2 SQIVND come from the germline V gene (reference sequence). This CDR3 comprises 16 residues. The CDR3 DNA is TGTGCCAGTAGCCGGAGGAGTGTAGGGACTAATGAAAAACTGTTTTTT. This encodes CASSRRSVGTNEKLFF.

The chain employs TRBV19 and TRBJ1-6; D uncertain. The V gene lost 9 bases and the J gene lost 3 bases, with 9 bases spanning the gap. The CDR3 length is 13 residues. In germline, CDR1 is LNHDA, CDR2 SQIVND (reference sequence). This CDR3 reads CASASDYNSPLHF. The DNA for the CDR3 is TGTGCCAGCGCATCAGACTATAATTCACCCCTCCACTTT.

V usage is TRBV11-2 and J usage is TRBJ1-2; D gene unclear. Germline V gene lookup returns CDR1 SGHAT and CDR2 FQNNGV. This CDR3 spans 16 amino acids. The V gene lost 0 bases and the J gene lost 2 bases, with 13 bases spanning the gap. The chain's CDR3 is CASSLDTRHGNYGYTF. The CDR3 coding sequence is TGTGCCAGCAGCTTAGACACGAGGCACGGGAACTATGGCTACACCTTC. Drawing the rest from reference TRBV11-2 and TRBJ1-2, the complete variable domain is EAGVAQSPRYKIIEKRQSVAFWCNPISGHATLYWYQQILGQGPKLLIQFQNNGVVDDSQLPKDRFSAERLKGVDSTLKIQPAKLEDSAVYLCASSLDTRHGNYGYTFGSGTRLTVV.

The chain carries TRBV6-5 and TRBJ2-5, with D tentatively TRBD2 (7 bases). CDR1 MNHEY and CDR2 SVGAGI come from the germline V gene. There are 12 residues in the CDR3. Trimming removed 6 bases from V and 5 bases from J, with 10 bases in between. The CDR3 sequence is CASSGGRETQYF. As DNA, the CDR3 is TGTGCCAGCAGCGGGGGGCGGGAGACCCAGTACTTC.

The chain carries TRBV9 and TRBJ1-2, with D possibly matching TRBD1 (5 bases). The V end was cut by 2 bases, the J end by 5 bases, with 10 bases between. The V gene's germline CDR1 is SGDLS and CDR2 YYNGEE. The CDR3 has 13 amino acids. The CDR3 DNA reads TGTGCCAGCAGCGTCCAGGGTTCTTATGGCTACACCTTC. Translation gives CASSVQGSYGYTF.

This chain links TRBV6-6 with TRBJ1-2; D possibly corresponds to TRBD1 (6 bases). Trimming took off 8 bases at V and 3 bases at J, with 16 bases between the two ends. CDR1 and CDR2 from the germline V gene are MNHNY and SVGAGI (reference sequence). This CDR3 is built from 14 residues. The DNA of the CDR3 is TGTGCCAGCCTAACAGGGTCCCCCTACTATGGCTACACCTTC. This gives the protein CASLTGSPYYGYTF.

The V and J genes are TRBV7-6 and TRBJ2-5, with D uncertain. This CDR3 spans 12 amino acids. With 5 bases removed from V and 9 bases from J, the gap between germline ends came to 13 bases. Germline CDR1 is SGHVS and CDR2 is FNYEAQ. CDR3 DNA sequence: TGTGCCAGCAGCCCCCGCCTTCCGGCCCAGTACTTC. This codes for CASSPRLPAQYF.

The rearrangement uses TRBV12-5 and TRBJ2-2, with TRBD2 as a possible D gene (6 bases). V was trimmed by 7 bases and J by 1 base, leaving 13 bases between them. Looked up from germline, CDR1 is LGHNT and CDR2 is FRNRAP. There are 15 residues in the CDR3. CDR3 nucleotide sequence: TGTGCTAGTGCCCTGGGACTCGTGAACACCGGGGAGCTGTTTTTT. Residues: CASALGLVNTGELFF.

This chain connects TRBV30 to TRBJ1-4; D perhaps matches TRBD1 (6 bases). The V end lost 5 bases, the J end lost 8 bases, and 18 bases lay between the germline ends. Germline V gene lookup returns CDR1 GTSNPN and CDR2 SVGIG (reference sequence). This CDR3 has 14 amino acids. This CDR3 is CAWGGDQPREKLFF. The CDR3 DNA reads TGTGCCTGGGGGGGCGACCAGCCCAGGGAAAAACTGTTTTTT.

The chain has TRBV11-3 and TRBJ2-1, with 9 bases matching TRBD2. Germline loops: CDR1 SGHNT, CDR2 YENEEA. The CDR3 consists of 15 residues. V was clipped by 3 bases and J by 5 bases; unmatched bases: 5. The CDR3 nucleotides are TGTGCCAGCAGCTTGGCGGGAGGGCCCCACAATGAGCAGTTCTTC. The encoded protein is CASSLAGGPHNEQFF.

This chain connects TRBV6-1 to TRBJ2-5, with 13 bases matching TRBD2. J gave up 5 bases and V 4 bases, and 7 bases lay outside the gene matches. The CDR3 loop spans 16 amino acids. Germline-derived CDR1 and CDR2 are MNHNS and SASEGT. CDR3 DNA: TGTGCCAGCAGTGGGACTAGCGGGAGACGGGGTGAGACCCAGTACTTC. Residues: CASSGTSGRRGETQYF.

The rearrangement uses TRBV10-3 and TRBJ1-2; D is unresolved. The length of the CDR3 is 13 residues. Deletions cut 10 bases from V and 8 bases from J, with 20 bases between. Looked up from germline, CDR1 is ENHRY and CDR2 is SYGVKD. As DNA, the CDR3 is TGTGCCACCGCGAAGACGGAGCAAGAGGGCTACACCTTC. Translated: CATAKTEQEGYTF.